The 8 T cell receptor beta chains reported below all come from one sample, sequenced in a study of T cell repertoires in cytomegalovirus infection. TCRdb re-called the reads through MiXCR, storing one row per CDR3 protein. The profile covers some 940,000 distinct CDR3 sequences, with less than 35% appearing a single time and 11% to 15% taken by the ten largest. These receptors have no known antigen. The material sequenced was cultured CD8+ T cells from PBMCs, taken from culture after CMV antigen stimulation. Receptors originate from a human donor in good health (CMV status not recorded). Some clones in this sample may be carry-over from other donors' samples.

This clonotype was seen at least ten times. The rearrangement uses TRBV7-2 and TRBJ2-3, with 7 positions matching TRBD1. There are 14 residues in the CDR3. V lost 6 bases, J lost 6 bases, and 9 bases stayed unmatched. Germline CDR1 SGHTA, CDR2 FQGNSA. The CDR3 region has the DNA TGTGCCAGCAGACGACAGGGACCCTCGGATACGCAGTATTTT. Protein: CASRRQGPSDTQYF.

The gene calls are TRBV6-6 and TRBJ1-4; D is uncertain. Trimming left V 6 bases short and J 6 bases short, with 17 bases between. The CDR3 length is 15 residues. The germline gives CDR1 MNHNY, CDR2 SVGAGI (reference sequence). DNA of the CDR3: TGTGCCAGCAGCCGCTCTGGAGGGCTGGATGAAAAACTGTTTTTT. Translation: CASSRSGGLDEKLFF.

In this sample, this clonotype turned up a few times. This sequence joins TRBV19 and TRBJ2-1; D is unresolved. V was clipped by 7 bases and J by 4 bases, with 14 bases between them. The CDR3 covers 14 residues. CDR1 is LNHDA, CDR2 SQIVND, per germline (reference sequence). The CDR3 region has the DNA TGTGCCAGTACCCTGGGGATAGATTACAATGAGCAGTTCTTC. This sequence encodes CASTLGIDYNEQFF.

This clonotype has only a few counts. The chain has TRBV7-9 and TRBJ1-2; perhaps TRBD1 as D (5 bases). There are 17 residues in the CDR3. Trimming stripped 4 bases from V and 0 bases from J, with 18 bases between. Germline values: CDR1 SEHNR, CDR2 FQNEAQ (reference sequence). Here the CDR3 DNA reads TGTGCCAGCAGCTCAAACCCCAGACAGATAGCTAACTATGGCTACACCTTC. The encoded protein is CASSSNPRQIANYGYTF. Full variable domain (remainder filled in from reference TRBV7-9 and TRBJ1-2): DTGVSQNPRHKITKRGQNVTFRCDPISEHNRLYWYRQTLGQGPEFLTYFQNEAQLEKSRLLSDRFSAERPKGSFSTLEIQRTEQGDSAMYLCASSSNPRQIANYGYTFGSGTRLTVV.

V and J are TRBV28 and TRBJ1-5; 9 bases line up with TRBD1. There are 16 residues in the CDR3. V shed 5 bases and J 5 bases; nucleotides not matched to a gene: 10. CDR1 is MDHEN, CDR2 SYDVKM, per germline. The CDR3 protein is CASSHQTGGVYQPQHF. The CDR3 DNA reads as TGTGCCAGCAGTCATCAGACAGGGGGAGTTTATCAGCCCCAGCATTTT.

The chain joins TRBV29-1 to TRBJ2-2; 10 nucleotides align to TRBD1. The V gene end was trimmed by 1 base and the J gene end by 9 bases; junction bases not matched to a gene: 8. The germline V gene encodes CDR1 SQVTM and CDR2 ANQGSEA. CDR3 size: 15 residues. The CDR3 nucleotides read TGCAGCGTTGAAGGGGAGGGACAGGGGTCCTGGGAGCTGTTTTTT. Its protein product is CSVEGEGQGSWELFF.

The sample holds many counts of this clonotype. The J gene is TRBJ1-1, the V gene TRBV15; D is unclear. The CDR3 sequence is 12 residues long. Germline CDR1 reads LNHNV; CDR2 reads YYDKDF (reference sequence). Trimming removed 8 bases from V and 1 base from J, with 8 bases in between. CDR3 sequence reads: CATSRGNTEAFF. The CDR3 DNA sequence: TGTGCCACCTCGCGTGGGAACACTGAAGCTTTCTTT.

This clonotype showed up many times. The chain employs TRBV7-2 and TRBJ1-1, with unresolved D. Trimming took 5 bases from V and 5 from J, leaving 12 bases between them. This CDR3 is 13 amino acids long. Germline CDR1 SGHTA, CDR2 FQGNSA. The CDR3, as DNA: TGTGCCAGCAGCCCCAACGGAGGAACTGAAGCTTTCTTT. Protein product: CASSPNGGTEAFF.